Listed below are T cell receptor beta chains from one sample, sequenced in a study of T cells after yellow fever vaccination. TCRdb reanalysed the 5' RACE reads using MiXCR and keeps one entry per CDR3 protein. This sample has about 22,000 distinct CDR3 sequences, with less than 5.5% found just once. The sequenced sample was PBMCs, either bulk or a sorted T-cell subset (CD4+, CD8+, memory, or dextramer-sorted; not recorded which), obtained about 41 days after the first yellow fever vaccination. The receptors here all came from a man in his late teens or twenties who received the YFV17D yellow fever vaccine. CDR3s include the opening cysteine and the closing phenylalanine or tryptophan. D genes are given only for firm matches. The size entry gives once, few or many counts, or a class when the clone is expanded.

V gene	J gene	clone size	D gene	CDR3 DNA	CDR3 protein
TRBV5-6	TRBJ1-2	many	NA	TGTGCCAGCAGCTTGCAGGGGCCTGGCTACACCTTC	CASSLQGPGYTF
TRBV7-3	TRBJ2-1	many	NA	TGTGCCAGCAGCTTGTACAGGGAAAATGAGCAGTTCTTC	CASSLYRENEQFF
TRBV5-4	TRBJ2-1	many	NA	TGTGCCAGCAGCCGCGGGACCTACAATGAGCAGTTCTTC	CASSRGTYNEQFF
TRBV12-3/TRBV12-4	TRBJ1-5	many	NA	TGTGCCAGCAGCTCCTCTCTGGCCAGAAATCAGCCCCAGCATTTT	CASSSSLARNQPQHF
TRBV11-3	TRBJ1-2	many	TRBD1	TGTGCCAGCAGCTTAGTACCGGGACAGGGTTCAGCCGAGGGTGGCTACACCTTC	CASSLVPGQGSAEGGYTF
TRBV6-4	TRBJ1-5	many	NA	TGTGCCAGCAGTCCCGAACCCGGGGGTAATCAGCCCCAGCATTTT	CASSPEPGGNQPQHF
TRBV25-1	TRBJ2-1	many	TRBD2	TGTGCCAGCAGTGTAAGGGAGCGGGGGGCCGCCAATGAGCAGTTCTTC	CASSVRERGAANEQFF
TRBV5-1	TRBJ1-2	many	NA	TGCGCCAGCAGCTTGGAGACACAGGGTGGTGGCTACACCTTC	CASSLETQGGGYTF
TRBV24-1	TRBJ2-5	many	TRBD2	TGTGCCACCAGCGCCCTTCTAGCGGACCAAGAGACCCAGTACTTC	CATSALLADQETQYF
TRBV20-1	TRBJ1-1	many	NA	TGCAGTGCTAGTGGGCCTGGTGAAGCTTTCTTT	CSASGPGEAFF